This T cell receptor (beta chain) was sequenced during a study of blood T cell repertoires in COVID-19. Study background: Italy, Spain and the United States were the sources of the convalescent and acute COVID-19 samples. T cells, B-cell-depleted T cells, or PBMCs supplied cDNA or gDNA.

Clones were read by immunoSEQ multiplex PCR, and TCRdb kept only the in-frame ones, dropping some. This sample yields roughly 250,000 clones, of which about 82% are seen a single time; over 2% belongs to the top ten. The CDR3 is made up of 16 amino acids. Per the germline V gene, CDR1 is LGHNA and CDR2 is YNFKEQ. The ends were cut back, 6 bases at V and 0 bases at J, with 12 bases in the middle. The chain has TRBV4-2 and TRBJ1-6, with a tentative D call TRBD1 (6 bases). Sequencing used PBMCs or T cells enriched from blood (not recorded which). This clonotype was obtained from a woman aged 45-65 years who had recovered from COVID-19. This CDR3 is CASRHPQGSYNSPLHF. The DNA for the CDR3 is TGTGCCAGCAGACACCCACAGGGCTCCTATAATTCACCCCTCCACTTT.